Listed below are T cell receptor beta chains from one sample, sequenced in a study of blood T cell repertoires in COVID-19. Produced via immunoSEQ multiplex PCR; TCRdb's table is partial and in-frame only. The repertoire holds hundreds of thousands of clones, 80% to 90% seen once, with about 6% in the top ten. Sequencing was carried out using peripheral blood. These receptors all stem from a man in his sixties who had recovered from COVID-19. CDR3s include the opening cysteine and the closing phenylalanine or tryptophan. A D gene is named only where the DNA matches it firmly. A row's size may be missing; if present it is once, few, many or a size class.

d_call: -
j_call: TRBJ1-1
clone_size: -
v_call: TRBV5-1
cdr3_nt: TGCGCCAGCAGGGGGGGAATGGCTGAAGCTTTCTTT
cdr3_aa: CASRGGMAEAFF

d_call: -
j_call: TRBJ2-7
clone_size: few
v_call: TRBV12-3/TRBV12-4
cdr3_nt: TGTGCCAGCAGCGGACTAACCTACGAGCAGTACTTC
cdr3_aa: CASSGLTYEQYF

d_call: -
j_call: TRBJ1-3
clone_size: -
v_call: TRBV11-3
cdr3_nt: TGTGCCAGCAGCGTGGGGAGAGACGGAAACACCATATATTTT
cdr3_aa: CASSVGRDGNTIYF

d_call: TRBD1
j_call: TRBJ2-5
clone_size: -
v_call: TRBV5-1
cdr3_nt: TGCGCCAGCAGCGCGATGACAGGGGCCGTAGAGACCCAGTACTTC
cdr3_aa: CASSAMTGAVETQYF

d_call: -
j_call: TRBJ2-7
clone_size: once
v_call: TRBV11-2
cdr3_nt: TGTGCCAGCAGCTACCTAGCGCTTAGCTCCTACGAGCAGTACTTC
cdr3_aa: CASSYLALSSYEQYF

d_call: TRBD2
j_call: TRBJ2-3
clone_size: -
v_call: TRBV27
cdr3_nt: TGTGCCAGCAGTTTCGGAATAGCGGGAGCGGGAGATACGCAGTATTTT
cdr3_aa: CASSFGIAGAGDTQYF

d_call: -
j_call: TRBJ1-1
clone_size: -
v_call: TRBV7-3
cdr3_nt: TGTGCCAGCAGCCTCACACAGAACACTGAAGCTTTCTTT
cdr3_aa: CASSLTQNTEAFF

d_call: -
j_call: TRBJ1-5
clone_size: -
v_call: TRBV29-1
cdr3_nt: TGCAGCGTTGGGGATCAGGGGATGCCCCAGCATTTT
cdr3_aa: CSVGDQGMPQHF

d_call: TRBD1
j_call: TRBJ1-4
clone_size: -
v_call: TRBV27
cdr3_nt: TGTGCCAGCACCCCCGGGACAGGGGTCGAAAAACTGTTTTTT
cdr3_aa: CASTPGTGVEKLFF

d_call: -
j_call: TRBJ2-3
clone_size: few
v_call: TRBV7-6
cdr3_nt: TGTGCCAGCAGCTACTCAGGGGCCATTAACACAGATACGCAGTATTTT
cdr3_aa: CASSYSGAINTDTQYF

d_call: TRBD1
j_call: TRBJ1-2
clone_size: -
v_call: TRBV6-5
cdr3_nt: TGTGCCAGCAGTTTCGGACAGGGTCTGAGCTACACCTTC
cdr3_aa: CASSFGQGLSYTF

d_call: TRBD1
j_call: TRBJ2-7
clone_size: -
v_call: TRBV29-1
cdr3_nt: TGCAGCGCAACCCCCGGGACAGGGATTTACGAGCAGTACTTC
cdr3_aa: CSATPGTGIYEQYF

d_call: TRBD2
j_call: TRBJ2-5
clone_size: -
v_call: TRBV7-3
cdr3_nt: TGTGCCAGCAGTCCCTCCCACCTAGCGGGGGCTGGAGAGACCCAGTACTTC
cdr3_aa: CASSPSHLAGAGETQYF

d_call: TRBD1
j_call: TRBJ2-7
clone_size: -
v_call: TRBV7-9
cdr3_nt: TGTGCCAGCAGCCGATCGACAGGGGGCTTGAACGAGCAGTACTTC
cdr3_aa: CASSRSTGGLNEQYF

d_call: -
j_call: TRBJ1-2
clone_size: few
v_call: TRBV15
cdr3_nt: TGTGCCACCAGCAGAATGGGGGGCTATGGCTACACCTTC
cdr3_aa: CATSRMGGYGYTF

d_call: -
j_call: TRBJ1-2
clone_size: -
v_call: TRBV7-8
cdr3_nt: TGTGCCAGCAGCTTAAACAGGGTCGGAGCCTATGGCTACACCTTC
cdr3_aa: CASSLNRVGAYGYTF

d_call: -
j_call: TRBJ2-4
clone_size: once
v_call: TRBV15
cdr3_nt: TGTGCCACCACCGTTGGGAGTCCCCAAAACATTCAGTACTTC
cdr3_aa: CATTVGSPQNIQYF

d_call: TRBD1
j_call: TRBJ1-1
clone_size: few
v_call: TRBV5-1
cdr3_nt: TGCGCCAGCAGCTTAAGTCGACAGGGCCTGAACACTGAAGCTTTCTTT
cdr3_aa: CASSLSRQGLNTEAFF

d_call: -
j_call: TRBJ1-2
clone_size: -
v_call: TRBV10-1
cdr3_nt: TGCGCCAGCAGTACAGGTGGGGGGGGAGGTATGTATGGCTACACCTTC
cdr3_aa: CASSTGGGGGMYGYTF

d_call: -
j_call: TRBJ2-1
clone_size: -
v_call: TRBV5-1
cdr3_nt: TGCGCCAGCAGCTTGTTTCCGGGTCGGAATGAGCAGTTCTTC
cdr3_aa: CASSLFPGRNEQFF

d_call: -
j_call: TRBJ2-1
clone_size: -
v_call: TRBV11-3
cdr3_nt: TGTGCCAGCAGCTTAGATTCAGCTAGCCGAAGCTCCTACAATGAGCAGTTCTTC
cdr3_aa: CASSLDSASRSSYNEQFF

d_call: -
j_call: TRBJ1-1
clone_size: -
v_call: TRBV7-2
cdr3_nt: TGTGCCAGCAGCTTAGAGGGGGTGGGCACTGAAGCTTTCTTT
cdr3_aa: CASSLEGVGTEAFF

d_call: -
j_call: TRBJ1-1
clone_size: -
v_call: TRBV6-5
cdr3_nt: TGTGCCAGCAGTTACTCACGAGATCGGAACACTGAAGCTTTCTTT
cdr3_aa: CASSYSRDRNTEAFF

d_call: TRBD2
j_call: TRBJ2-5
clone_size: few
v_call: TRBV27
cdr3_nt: TGTGCCAACTATTACCAGCGGGGGGGCGCGGAGACCCAGTACTTC
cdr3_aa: CANYYQRGGAETQYF

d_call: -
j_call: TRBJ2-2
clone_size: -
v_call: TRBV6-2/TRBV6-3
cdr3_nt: TGTGCCAGCAGCGGGACATCGAACACCGGGGAGCTGTTTTTT
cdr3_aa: CASSGTSNTGELFF

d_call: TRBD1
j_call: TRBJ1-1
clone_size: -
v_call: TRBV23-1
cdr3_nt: TGCGCCAGCAGTCATGCCCGGGACAGGGGATTGGGGGCTTTCTTT
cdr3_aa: CASSHARDRGLGAFF

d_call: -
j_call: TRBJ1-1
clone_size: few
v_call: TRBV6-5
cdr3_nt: TGTGCCAGCACTCCCGGCCGGGGGGGTTGGACTGAAGCTTTCTTT
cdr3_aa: CASTPGRGGWTEAFF

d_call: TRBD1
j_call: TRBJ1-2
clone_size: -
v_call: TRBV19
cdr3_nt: TGTGCCAGTAGTTCACCCAGGGGGGAGATCTATGGCTACACCTTC
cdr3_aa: CASSSPRGEIYGYTF

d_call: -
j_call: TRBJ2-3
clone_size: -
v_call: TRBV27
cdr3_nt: TGTGCCAGCAGAACTCGGGATTCTTCTTATTCTAGCACAGATACGCAGTATTTT
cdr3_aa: CASRTRDSSYSSTDTQYF

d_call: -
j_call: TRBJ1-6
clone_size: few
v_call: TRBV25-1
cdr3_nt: TGTGCCAGCAGTGGGCCACCCGGCGGGACACCCCTCCACTTT
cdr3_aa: CASSGPPGGTPLHF

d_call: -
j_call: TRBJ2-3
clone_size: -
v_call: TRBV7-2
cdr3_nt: TGTGCCAGCAGCTCCGGACAACCTGGAGATACGCAGTATTTT
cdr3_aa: CASSSGQPGDTQYF

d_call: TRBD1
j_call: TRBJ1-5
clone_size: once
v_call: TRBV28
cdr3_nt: TGTGCCAGCGGAACAGGGACAGGGAAAAATCAGCCCCAGCATTTT
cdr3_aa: CASGTGTGKNQPQHF

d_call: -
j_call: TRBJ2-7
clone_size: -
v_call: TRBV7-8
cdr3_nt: TGTGCCAGCAGCTTAGGTTTGGGGCAAACCTACGAGCAGTACTTC
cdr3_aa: CASSLGLGQTYEQYF

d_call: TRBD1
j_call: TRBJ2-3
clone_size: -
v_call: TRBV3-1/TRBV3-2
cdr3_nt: TGTGCCAGCAGCCAAGATCGAGGGACAGGGATAGCGCAGTATTTT
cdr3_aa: CASSQDRGTGIAQYF

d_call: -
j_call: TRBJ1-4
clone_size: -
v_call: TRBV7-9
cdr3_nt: TGTGCCAGCAGCCCGGACACCCCGGCGGCTAATGAAAAACTGTTTTTT
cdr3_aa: CASSPDTPAANEKLFF

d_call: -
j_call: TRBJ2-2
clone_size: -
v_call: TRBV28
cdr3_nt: TGTGCCAGCAGTTTAGGCGGTTCGAACACCGGGGAGCTGTTTTTT
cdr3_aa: CASSLGGSNTGELFF

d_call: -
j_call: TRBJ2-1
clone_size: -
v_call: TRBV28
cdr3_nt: TGTGCCAGCAGAAGTGAACTAAGCTCCTACAATGAGCAGTTCTTC
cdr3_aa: CASRSELSSYNEQFF

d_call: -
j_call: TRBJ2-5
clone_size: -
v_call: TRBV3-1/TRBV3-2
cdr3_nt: TGTGCCAGCAGCCCCACAGGGGAGACCCAGTACTTC
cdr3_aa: CASSPTGETQYF

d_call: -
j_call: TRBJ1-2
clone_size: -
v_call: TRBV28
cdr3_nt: TGTGCCAGCAGCCTAGCCGGCTATGGCTACACCTTC
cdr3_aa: CASSLAGYGYTF

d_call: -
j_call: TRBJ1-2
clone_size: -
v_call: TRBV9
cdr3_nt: TGTGCCAGCAGCGGGGGCTCGGGGGGCTATGGCTACACCTTC
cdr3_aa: CASSGGSGGYGYTF

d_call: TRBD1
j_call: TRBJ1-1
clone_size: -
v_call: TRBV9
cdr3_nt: TGTGCCAGCAGCAGTCGGACAGGGAACACTGAAGCTTTCTTT
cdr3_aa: CASSSRTGNTEAFF

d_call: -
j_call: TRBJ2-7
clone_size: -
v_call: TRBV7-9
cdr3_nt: TGTGCCAGCAGCACCCCAGGGGCATACGAGCAGTACTTC
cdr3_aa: CASSTPGAYEQYF

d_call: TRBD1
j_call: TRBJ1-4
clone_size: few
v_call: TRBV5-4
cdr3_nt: TGTGCCAGCAGCTTGCAGGGGGTTAATGAAAAACTGTTTTTT
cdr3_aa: CASSLQGVNEKLFF

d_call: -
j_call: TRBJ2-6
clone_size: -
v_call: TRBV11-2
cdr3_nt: TGTGCCAGCAGCTTAAGGTTGGTGCAGGCTGGGGCCAACGTCCTGACTTTC
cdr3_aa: CASSLRLVQAGANVLTF

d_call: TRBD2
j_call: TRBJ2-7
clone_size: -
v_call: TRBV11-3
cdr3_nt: TGTGCCAGCAGCGCCTCCACTAGCGGGGGTTACGAGCAGTACTTC
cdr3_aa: CASSASTSGGYEQYF

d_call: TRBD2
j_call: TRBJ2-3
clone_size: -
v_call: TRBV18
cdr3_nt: TGTGCCAGCTCACCCGGAACGGGGAGGGGAGCAGATACGCAGTATTTT
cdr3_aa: CASSPGTGRGADTQYF

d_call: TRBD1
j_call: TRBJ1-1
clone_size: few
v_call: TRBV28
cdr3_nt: TGTGCCAGCAGTATACAGGGGGCATCTTTCTTT
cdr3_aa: CASSIQGASFF

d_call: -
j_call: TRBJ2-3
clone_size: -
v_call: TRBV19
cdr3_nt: TGTGCCAGTAGTAACCCCCCCCTAGCGCTTACGCAGTATTTT
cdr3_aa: CASSNPPLALTQYF

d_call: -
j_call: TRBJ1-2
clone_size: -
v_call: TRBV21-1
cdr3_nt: TGTGCCAGCAGCAAAAAAGGGGGCCGAGGAGGCTACACCTTC
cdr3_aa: CASSKKGGRGGYTF

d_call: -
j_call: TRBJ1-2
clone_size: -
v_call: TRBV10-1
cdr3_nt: TGCGCCAGCAGTGCCGGGACTTCCTATGGCTACACCTTC
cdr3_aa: CASSAGTSYGYTF

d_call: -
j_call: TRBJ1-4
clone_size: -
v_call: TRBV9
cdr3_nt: TGTGCCAGCAGCGGAGCGGGGGGGCTGGTTAATGAAAAACTGTTTTTT
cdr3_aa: CASSGAGGLVNEKLFF

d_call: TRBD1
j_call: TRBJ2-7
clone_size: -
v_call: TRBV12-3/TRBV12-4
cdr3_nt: TGTGCCAGCAGCCGGACAGGAACCGTTGGGCAGTACTTC
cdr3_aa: CASSRTGTVGQYF

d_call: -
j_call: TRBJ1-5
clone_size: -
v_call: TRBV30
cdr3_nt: TGTGCCTGGAGTGCCGGGACTCTTAGCAATCAGCCCCAGCATTTT
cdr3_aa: CAWSAGTLSNQPQHF

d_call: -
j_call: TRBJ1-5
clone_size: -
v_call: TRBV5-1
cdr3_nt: TGCGCCAGCAGACCTGAGGCCTCAGACAATCAGCCCCAGCATTTT
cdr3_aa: CASRPEASDNQPQHF